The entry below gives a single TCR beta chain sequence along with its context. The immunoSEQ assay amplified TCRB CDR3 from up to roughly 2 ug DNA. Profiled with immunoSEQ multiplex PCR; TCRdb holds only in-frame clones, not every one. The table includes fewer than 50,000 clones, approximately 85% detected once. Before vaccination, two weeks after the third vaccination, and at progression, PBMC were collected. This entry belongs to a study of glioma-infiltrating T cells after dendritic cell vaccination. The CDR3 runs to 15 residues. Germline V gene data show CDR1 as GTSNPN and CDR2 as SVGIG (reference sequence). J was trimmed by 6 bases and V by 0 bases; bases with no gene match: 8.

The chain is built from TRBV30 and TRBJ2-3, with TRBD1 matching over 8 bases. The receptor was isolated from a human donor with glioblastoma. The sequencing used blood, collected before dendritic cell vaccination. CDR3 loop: CAWSVSRGLADTQYF. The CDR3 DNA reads TGTGCCTGGAGTGTGAGCAGGGGGCTAGCGGATACGCAGTATTTT.